This is a list of T cell receptor beta chains from one sample in a study of blood T cells in healthy people across ages. Via MiXCR, TCRdb re-called the 5' RACE reads, giving one row per CDR3 protein. This table has approximately 350,000 distinct CDR3 sequences, 45% to 65% appearing once. Sequencing input: blood. Receptors were obtained from a man between 60 and 75 years old in good health. CDR3s include the opening cysteine and the closing phenylalanine or tryptophan. D genes are given only for firm matches. Only some rows state a clone size, as once, few, many or a class for expanded clones.

v_gene,d_gene,abundance,j_gene,CDR3aa,CDR3nt
TRBV20-1,.,.,TRBJ2-1,CSAPRVFFGDEQFF,TGCAGTGCCCCACGGGTTTTTTTTGGGGATGAGCAGTTCTTC
TRBV3-1,TRBD1,.,TRBJ2-1,CASRPHRGESSYNEQFF,TGTGCCAGCAGACCGCACAGGGGCGAATCCTCCTACAATGAGCAGTTCTTC
TRBV20-1,.,.,TRBJ2-7,CSARDGGRYEQYF,TGCAGTGCTAGAGACGGGGGCCGCTACGAGCAGTACTTC
TRBV18,.,.,TRBJ2-1,CASSPGANQGEQFF,TGTGCCAGCTCACCGGGAGCAAACCAGGGAGAGCAGTTCTTC
TRBV10-3,.,.,TRBJ2-2,CAISPGHPGELFF,TGTGCCATCAGCCCAGGGCACCCCGGGGAGCTGTTTTTT
TRBV29-1,TRBD2,.,TRBJ2-4,CSAQREAEQYF,TGCAGCGCTCAGCGGGAGGCTGAGCAGTACTTC
TRBV12-3/TRBV12-4,.,.,TRBJ2-3,CASRGMRADTEYF,TGTGCCAGCAGGGGGATGAGGGCAGATACGGAGTATTTT
TRBV12-3/TRBV12-4,TRBD2,few,TRBJ2-7,CASRAGLTSQYF,TGTGCCAGCAGAGCGGGACTCACGAGTCAGTACTTC
TRBV20-1,.,many,TRBJ1-6,CSARGGSNNSPLHF,TGCAGTGCTCGAGGGGGGTCGAACAATTCACCCCTCCACTTT
TRBV27,.,.,TRBJ2-6,CACSLDSISSGANVLTF,TGTGCCTGCAGTTTGGACAGTATATCCTCTGGGGCCAACGTCCTGACTTTC
TRBV5-1,TRBD1,.,TRBJ1-1,CASSMTGRGTEAFF,TGCGCCAGCAGCATGACAGGGAGGGGCACTGAAGCTTTCTTT
TRBV29-1,TRBD1,.,TRBJ1-2,CSVDFGQGNYGYTF,TGCAGCGTTGACTTCGGACAGGGGAACTATGGCTACACCTTC
TRBV20-1,.,.,TRBJ2-3,CSATRTDTQYF,TGCAGTGCCACGAGGACAGACACGCAGTATTTT
TRBV5-1,.,.,TRBJ1-2,CASSWGGNYGYTF,TGCGCCAGCAGCTGGGGCGGTAACTATGGCTACACCTTC
TRBV10-3,TRBD1,.,TRBJ1-1,CATRGNAEAFF,TGTGCCACCAGGGGGAACGCTGAAGCTTTCTTT
TRBV20-1,TRBD1,.,TRBJ2-7,CSATGQGLEQYF,TGCAGTGCTACTGGACAGGGGTTAGAGCAGTACTTC
TRBV6-2/TRBV6-3,TRBD1,once,TRBJ2-1,CASRRTGYEQFF,TGTGCCAGCAGACGGACAGGCTATGAGCAGTTCTTC
TRBV10-3,.,.,TRBJ2-3,CAISDRGLRPDTQYF,TGTGCCATCAGTGATCGGGGTCTGCGCCCGGATACGCAGTATTTT
TRBV15,.,.,TRBJ1-5,CATGGEEDQPQHF,TGTGCCACCGGAGGTGAAGAGGATCAGCCCCAGCATTTT
TRBV28,TRBD1,.,TRBJ2-7,CASIRTGDTYEQYF,TGTGCCAGCATCCGGACAGGGGACACCTACGAGCAGTACTTC
TRBV11-2,TRBD1,few,TRBJ2-1,CASSSGQGRAYNEQFF,TGTGCCAGCAGCTCCGGACAGGGTCGGGCCTACAATGAGCAGTTCTTC
TRBV29-1,.,once,TRBJ1-2,CSVDVAELYGYTF,TGCAGCGTTGATGTGGCGGAACTTTATGGCTACACCTTC
TRBV20-1,.,.,TRBJ2-1,CSVRDYEQFF,TGCAGTGTAAGGGATTATGAGCAGTTCTTC
TRBV20-1,.,few,TRBJ2-7,CSAIGLRGDEQYF,TGCAGTGCTATCGGCCTGCGCGGGGACGAGCAGTACTTC
TRBV10-3,TRBD1,.,TRBJ2-7,CATAGQGIDEQYF,TGTGCCACCGCGGGACAGGGTATCGACGAGCAGTACTTC
TRBV7-2,.,many,TRBJ2-7,CASSLGTPYEQYF,TGTGCCAGCAGCTTAGGAACTCCCTACGAGCAGTACTTC
TRBV28,.,.,TRBJ1-1,CASSGLSEAFF,TGTGCCAGCAGTGGGTTGTCTGAAGCTTTCTTT
TRBV15,.,.,TRBJ2-2,CATSRERELFF,TGTGCCACCAGCAGGGAAAGGGAGCTGTTTTTT
TRBV29-1,TRBD2,.,TRBJ2-4,CSAEGRLAGGVKNIQYF,TGCAGCGCTGAGGGTAGACTAGCGGGAGGAGTCAAAAACATTCAGTACTTC
TRBV4-2,TRBD2,few,TRBJ2-7,CASSQASGTLSYEQYF,TGTGCCAGCAGCCAAGCAAGCGGGACTCTCTCCTACGAGCAGTACTTC
TRBV6-5,.,.,TRBJ2-3,CASSTRLRESTDTQYF,TGTGCCAGCAGCACCCGTTTGCGGGAAAGCACAGATACGCAGTATTTT
TRBV6-6,TRBD1,few,TRBJ2-7,CASSNRDRRYYEQYF,TGTGCCAGCAGCAACCGGGACAGGAGATACTACGAGCAGTACTTC
TRBV14,.,.,TRBJ2-1,CASSPGQSRGNNEQFF,TGTGCCAGCAGCCCCGGACAGAGCCGAGGGAACAATGAGCAGTTCTTC
TRBV4-1,.,.,TRBJ2-1,CASSQVRRDNEQFF,TGCGCCAGCAGCCAAGTTCGCAGGGACAATGAGCAGTTCTTC
TRBV28,.,.,TRBJ2-5,CASGTSVEPQYF,TGTGCCAGCGGAACCTCGGTGGAGCCGCAGTACTTC
TRBV5-1,.,.,TRBJ2-1,CASSLESHSYNEQFF,TGCGCCAGCAGCTTGGAGTCGCACTCCTACAATGAGCAGTTCTTC
TRBV5-5,TRBD1,.,TRBJ1-2,CASSPLRQGNYYGYTF,TGTGCCAGCAGCCCCCTCCGACAGGGAAACTACTATGGCTACACCTTC
TRBV29-1,.,few,TRBJ2-7,CSVVRGTQAREQYF,TGCAGCGTTGTACGGGGAACCCAAGCTCGGGAGCAGTACTTC
TRBV13,.,few,TRBJ2-1,CASSLHNEQFF,TGTGCCAGCAGCTTACACAATGAGCAGTTCTTC
TRBV5-1,.,.,TRBJ1-1,CASRARPDTEAFF,TGCGCCAGCAGAGCCCGACCAGACACTGAAGCTTTCTTT
TRBV7-2,.,few,TRBJ1-2,CASTPSRGGGGYTF,TGTGCCAGCACCCCCAGTAGGGGAGGCGGTGGCTACACCTTC